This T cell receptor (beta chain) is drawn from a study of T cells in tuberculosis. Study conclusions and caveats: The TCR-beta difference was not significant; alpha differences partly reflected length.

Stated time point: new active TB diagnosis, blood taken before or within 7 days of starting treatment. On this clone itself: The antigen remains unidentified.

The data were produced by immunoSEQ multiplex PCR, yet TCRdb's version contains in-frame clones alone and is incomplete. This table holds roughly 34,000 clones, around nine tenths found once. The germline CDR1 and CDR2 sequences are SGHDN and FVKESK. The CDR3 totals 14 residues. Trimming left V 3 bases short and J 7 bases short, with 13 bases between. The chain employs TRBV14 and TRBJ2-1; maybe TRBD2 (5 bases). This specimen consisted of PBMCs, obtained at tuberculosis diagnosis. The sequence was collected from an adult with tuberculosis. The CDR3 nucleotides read TGTGCCAGCAGCCAGCGACTATCATTTAATGAGCAGTTCTTC. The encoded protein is CASSQRLSFNEQFF.